This TCR beta chain was identified during a study of cytomegalovirus exposure and HLA in healthy donors. Clones were sequenced by immunoSEQ multiplex PCR, and TCRdb holds only the in-frame ones, with some missing. This sample yields 230,000 or so clones, of which 85% to 90% are seen a single time; 2.9% belongs to the top ten. Study outcomes and limitations: Specific recognition of CMV antigens was confirmed in vitro for a few chains (all CMV-associated). The listing of roughly 160 TCR beta chains classed them as cytomegalovirus-associated.

As to this clone: Antigen unknown.

Trimming shortened V by 4 bases and J by 4 bases, and 11 bases separated the two germline ends. Germline loops: CDR1 SGDLS, CDR2 YYNGEE. This CDR3 is built from 13 residues. This sequence joins TRBV9 and TRBJ2-5, with D tentatively TRBD2 (5 bases). The sequence came from a young woman in good health and CMV-seronegative. The specimen sequenced was PBMCs. This chain's CDR3 is CASSTWERETQYF. For the CDR3, the DNA is TGTGCCAGCAGCACCTGGGAGAGAGAGACCCAGTACTTC.